The clone carrying this T cell receptor beta chain was recorded only once. Its antigen remains unidentified. These data belong to a study of siplizumab effects on memory and regulatory T cells. The table came from immunoSEQ multiplex PCR; TCRdb's copy has only in-frame clones and leaves some out. This sample yields roughly 120,000 clones, of which roughly 94% are seen a single time; roughly 1.5% belongs to the top ten. Overall study results and limits: The majority of clones, roughly 75-97% of proliferating CD4+ or CD8+ clones, lacked an assignable naive or memory phenotype. The authors did not confirm suppressive function in proliferating Tregs from siplizumab cultures.

Sequencing was performed on non-Treg CD4+ T cells sorted from blood. The sequence was collected from a human donor in good health.

The CDR3 region has the DNA TGTGCCAGCACCCCCCGGCCGAGGACAGGGATCTATGGCTACACCTTC. Translation: CASTPRPRTGIYGYTF. The chain employs TRBV5-6 and TRBJ1-2; 8 positions match TRBD1. V shed 6 bases and J 4 bases; nucleotides not matched to a gene: 14. Germline V gene lookup returns CDR1 SGHDT and CDR2 YYEEEE. The length of the CDR3 is 16 residues.